This T cell receptor beta chain was captured by sequencing in a study of OX40 agonist ivuxolimab in advanced cancers. Study-level points and caveats: Within 6 weeks, CD4+ and CD8+ blood T cells expanded clonally at 0.1 to 3.0 mg/kg. Expanded clones tended on average to be more numerous among CD8+ T cells than CD4+.

On this clone: Its antigen is unidentified.

Germline V lookup: CDR1 SEHNR, CDR2 FQNEAQ (reference sequence). This CDR3 contains 14 residues. Trimming left V 2 bases short and J 3 bases short, with 11 bases between. Profiled with immunoSEQ multiplex PCR; TCRdb holds only in-frame clones, not every one. The sample has 15,000 to 20,000 clones, 85% to 90% seen once; the top ten hold less than 80%. The gene calls are TRBV7-9 and TRBJ2-7; no clear D gene. The sequence was collected from an adult with an advanced solid tumor such as melanoma, head and neck, liver or kidney cancer. Sequencing was performed on CD4+ or CD8+ T cells sorted from blood, taken in a trial of the OX40 agonist ivuxolimab. CDR3 coding DNA: TGTGCCAGCAGCTTATTAGCTGGCGACTACGAGCAGTACTTC. It encodes CASSLLAGDYEQYF.